These T cell receptor beta chains were read from a single sample in a study of OX40 agonist ivuxolimab in advanced cancers. This table comes from immunoSEQ multiplex PCR, and its TCRdb copy is limited to in-frame clones, with some not included. Of about 100,000 clones listed, approximately 90% are singletons. The sample in question was CD4+ or CD8+ T cells sorted from blood, obtained in a trial of the OX40 agonist ivuxolimab. Source of these receptors: an adult with an advanced solid tumor such as melanoma, head and neck, liver or kidney cancer. Both conserved end residues are part of each CDR3. The D gene is left open where the match is weak. Size is omitted from some rows. Given values are once, few, many or a class for expanded clones.

clone size: .; V gene: TRBV7-2; D gene: .; J gene: TRBJ2-2; CDR3 protein: CASSLQGSAGELFF; CDR3 DNA: TGTGCCAGCAGCTTACAGGGTTCGGCCGGGGAGCTGTTTTTT
clone size: .; V gene: TRBV6-1; D gene: .; J gene: TRBJ2-1; CDR3 protein: CASSPRQADEQFF; CDR3 DNA: TGTGCCAGCAGTCCGCGACAGGCGGATGAGCAGTTCTTC
clone size: .; V gene: TRBV15; D gene: .; J gene: TRBJ1-1; CDR3 protein: CATSRGGSIRDTEAFF; CDR3 DNA: TGTGCCACCAGCAGAGGCGGGTCCATCAGGGACACTGAAGCTTTCTTT
clone size: .; V gene: TRBV18; D gene: TRBD1; J gene: TRBJ2-7; CDR3 protein: CASSPRTGESYEQYF; CDR3 DNA: TGTGCCAGCTCCCCAAGGACAGGGGAGTCCTACGAGCAGTACTTC
clone size: .; V gene: TRBV11-2; D gene: TRBD2; J gene: TRBJ2-5; CDR3 protein: CASSLVLASGYRETQYF; CDR3 DNA: TGTGCCAGCAGCTTAGTCCTTGCTAGCGGGTATAGAGAGACCCAGTACTTC
clone size: .; V gene: TRBV19; D gene: TRBD1; J gene: TRBJ2-1; CDR3 protein: CASSIQGARSKEQFF; CDR3 DNA: TGTGCCAGTAGTATACAGGGGGCCCGGAGTAAAGAGCAGTTCTTC
clone size: .; V gene: TRBV6-5; D gene: TRBD2; J gene: TRBJ2-7; CDR3 protein: CASNPAGGPKYEQYF; CDR3 DNA: TGTGCCAGCAACCCAGCGGGAGGGCCGAAGTACGAGCAGTACTTC
clone size: .; V gene: TRBV5-1; D gene: .; J gene: TRBJ1-1; CDR3 protein: CASSLVAGSAEAFF; CDR3 DNA: TGCGCCAGCAGCTTGGTTGCAGGCTCTGCTGAAGCTTTCTTT
clone size: .; V gene: TRBV28; D gene: .; J gene: TRBJ1-1; CDR3 protein: CASSQQGTEAFF; CDR3 DNA: TGTGCCAGCAGTCAACAGGGCACTGAAGCTTTCTTT
clone size: .; V gene: TRBV9; D gene: .; J gene: TRBJ2-1; CDR3 protein: CASSVVGASEQFF; CDR3 DNA: TGTGCCAGCAGCGTAGTGGGGGCGAGTGAGCAGTTCTTC
clone size: .; V gene: TRBV18; D gene: .; J gene: TRBJ1-4; CDR3 protein: CASSLSRTGLNEKLFF; CDR3 DNA: TGTGCCAGCTCACTTTCAAGAACGGGACTAAATGAAAAACTGTTTTTT
clone size: .; V gene: TRBV27; D gene: .; J gene: TRBJ1-3; CDR3 protein: CASMRRASGNTIYF; CDR3 DNA: TGTGCCAGCATGCGGCGAGCCTCTGGAAACACCATATATTTT
clone size: .; V gene: TRBV6-6; D gene: .; J gene: TRBJ1-5; CDR3 protein: CASSYTRWQPQHF; CDR3 DNA: TGTGCCAGCAGTTACACGAGGTGGCAGCCCCAGCATTTT
clone size: .; V gene: TRBV4-2; D gene: TRBD2; J gene: TRBJ2-1; CDR3 protein: CASSQERGRALNEQFF; CDR3 DNA: TGTGCCAGCAGCCAAGAACGCGGGAGGGCCTTGAATGAGCAGTTCTTC
clone size: .; V gene: TRBV5-6; D gene: TRBD2; J gene: TRBJ2-1; CDR3 protein: CASSLRRLAGRNNEQFF; CDR3 DNA: TGTGCCAGCAGCTTGCGTCGACTAGCGGGAAGAAACAATGAGCAGTTCTTC
clone size: .; V gene: TRBV5-6; D gene: TRBD2; J gene: TRBJ2-1; CDR3 protein: CASSFLAARYNEQFF; CDR3 DNA: TGTGCCAGCAGCTTTCTAGCGGCCAGGTACAATGAGCAGTTCTTC
clone size: .; V gene: TRBV7-8; D gene: .; J gene: TRBJ2-2; CDR3 protein: CASSLGTHTGELFF; CDR3 DNA: TGTGCCAGCAGCTTGGGCACGCACACCGGGGAGCTGTTTTTT
clone size: .; V gene: TRBV7-9; D gene: TRBD1; J gene: TRBJ1-4; CDR3 protein: CASQKGARVSLNEKLFF; CDR3 DNA: TGTGCCAGCCAAAAGGGGGCCCGGGTGTCACTAAATGAAAAACTGTTTTTT
clone size: .; V gene: TRBV18; D gene: .; J gene: TRBJ1-1; CDR3 protein: CASSPPNPNTEAFF; CDR3 DNA: TGTGCCAGCTCACCTCCGAACCCGAACACTGAAGCTTTCTTT
clone size: .; V gene: TRBV11-1; D gene: TRBD2; J gene: TRBJ2-5; CDR3 protein: CASSFGDLAGVRETQYF; CDR3 DNA: TGTGCCAGCAGCTTCGGGGACCTAGCGGGGGTCCGGGAGACCCAGTACTTC
clone size: .; V gene: TRBV2; D gene: .; J gene: TRBJ2-6; CDR3 protein: CASKRNSGANVLTF; CDR3 DNA: TGTGCCAGCAAAAGGAACTCTGGGGCCAACGTCCTGACTTTC
clone size: .; V gene: TRBV10-2; D gene: TRBD2; J gene: TRBJ2-3; CDR3 protein: CASSSSGSVLDTQYF; CDR3 DNA: TGCGCCAGCAGCTCTAGCGGGAGTGTCTTAGATACGCAGTATTTT
clone size: .; V gene: TRBV28; D gene: .; J gene: TRBJ2-7; CDR3 protein: CASSESIRYEQYF; CDR3 DNA: TGTGCCAGCAGTGAGTCTATTAGATACGAGCAGTACTTC
clone size: .; V gene: TRBV10-2; D gene: TRBD2; J gene: TRBJ2-7; CDR3 protein: CASGRASGNRYEQYF; CDR3 DNA: TGCGCCAGCGGGCGGGCTAGCGGGAATCGATACGAGCAGTACTTC
clone size: .; V gene: TRBV7-9; D gene: .; J gene: TRBJ2-1; CDR3 protein: CASSLSARQFF; CDR3 DNA: TGTGCCAGCAGCTTATCCGCTCGCCAGTTCTTC
clone size: .; V gene: TRBV7-2; D gene: .; J gene: TRBJ1-4; CDR3 protein: CASSLRHGATNEKLFF; CDR3 DNA: TGTGCCAGCAGCTTAAGACACGGTGCAACTAATGAAAAACTGTTTTTT
clone size: .; V gene: TRBV6-5; D gene: .; J gene: TRBJ1-1; CDR3 protein: CASSYDTAATEAFF; CDR3 DNA: TGTGCCAGCAGTTACGACACCGCGGCCACTGAAGCTTTCTTT
clone size: .; V gene: TRBV25-1; D gene: .; J gene: TRBJ1-4; CDR3 protein: CASSDGGRVGEKLFF; CDR3 DNA: TGTGCCAGCAGTGATGGTGGCAGGGTAGGGGAAAAACTGTTTTTT
clone size: .; V gene: TRBV27; D gene: .; J gene: TRBJ2-1; CDR3 protein: CASRPGHHGYNEQFF; CDR3 DNA: TGTGCCAGCAGACCGGGACACCATGGGTACAATGAGCAGTTCTTC
clone size: once; V gene: TRBV6-5; D gene: .; J gene: TRBJ2-2; CDR3 protein: CASSRTGRTGELFF; CDR3 DNA: TGTGCCAGCAGTCGTACAGGACGCACCGGGGAGCTGTTTTTT
clone size: once; V gene: TRBV5-5; D gene: TRBD2; J gene: TRBJ2-7; CDR3 protein: CASSVGDYGSYEQYF; CDR3 DNA: TGTGCCAGCAGCGTAGGGGACTATGGCTCCTACGAGCAGTACTTC
clone size: .; V gene: TRBV19; D gene: .; J gene: TRBJ1-4; CDR3 protein: CASSTGTLNEKLFF; CDR3 DNA: TGTGCCAGTAGTACCGGTACGCTCAATGAAAAACTGTTTTTT
clone size: .; V gene: TRBV28; D gene: TRBD1; J gene: TRBJ2-1; CDR3 protein: CASSLTRDRALF; CDR3 DNA: TGTGCCAGCAGTCTAACCCGGGACAGGGCGCTCTTC
clone size: .; V gene: TRBV13; D gene: TRBD2; J gene: TRBJ2-1; CDR3 protein: CASSLPGGRSYNEQFF; CDR3 DNA: TGTGCCAGCAGCTTACCAGGCGGGAGGTCCTACAATGAGCAGTTCTTC
clone size: .; V gene: TRBV7-2; D gene: TRBD2; J gene: TRBJ2-7; CDR3 protein: CASSQRGASGRREQYF; CDR3 DNA: TGTGCCAGCAGCCAAAGGGGTGCTAGCGGGAGACGCGAGCAGTACTTC
clone size: .; V gene: TRBV29-1; D gene: .; J gene: TRBJ2-1; CDR3 protein: CSVERGLYNEQFF; CDR3 DNA: TGCAGCGTTGAACGGGGTTTGTACAATGAGCAGTTCTTC
clone size: .; V gene: TRBV2; D gene: .; J gene: TRBJ2-7; CDR3 protein: CASTLLGQDEQYF; CDR3 DNA: TGTGCCAGCACCCTCCTGGGGCAGGACGAGCAGTACTTC